This T cell receptor (beta chain) was observed in a study of neurological immune-mediated disorders (dated by TCRdb to the late 2010s). For context, the study as a whole: Among the 34 multiple sclerosis patients, relapsing-remitting MS accounted for approximately 30 and secondary progressive MS accounted for 3. Alongside PBMC samples, the set of some 97 TCR-beta libraries contained longitudinal samples, technical triplicates, and paired CD4+ and CD8+ T-cell subsets that had been sorted. Peripheral blood TCR-beta repertoires from patients with HTLV-I-associated myelopathy (HAM/TSP), patients with multiple sclerosis, and healthy controls were compared in the study using UMI-based sequencing. The cohort comprised approximately 67 subjects: some 15 HAM/TSP patients, 35 or so multiple sclerosis patients and 20 or so healthy controls.

To synthesize cDNA, template-switch 5'RACE was performed with a primer carrying a 10-nucleotide random unique molecular identifier so that each TCR transcript was tagged. Every sequencing run yielded over 190 million TCR-beta sequences covering 15-18 subjects. The RNeasy kit was used to extract total RNA. The KAPA Real-time Library Amplification kit was used to amplify TCR-beta VDJ regions with primers for the TCR constant region and the 5'RACE anchor. Sample indexes and Illumina adaptors were added in a first PCR, after which library yield was increased in a second PCR. The roughly 650 bp TCR product was size-selected on a 2% E-gel SizeSelection system after Ampure bead purification. Before pooling, library quality was assessed on a Bioanalyzer, concentration was determined with Qubit, and library quantification was performed with the Kapa Library Quantification kit. An Illumina HiSeq 2500 sequenced the libraries paired-end 2 x 150 bp. To increase sequence diversity, roughly 24-32% phiX was spiked into each library pool. As for the authors' bioinformatics: Quality-filtered reads were processed with the UMI-based MiGEC pipeline, which removed over 75% of raw TCR sequences during error correction. VDJ genes were aligned to IMGT germline references, and each clonotype was defined by a unique CDR3 amino acid sequence together with V-J genes. Clonal expansion, Shannon diversity and CDR3 relatedness (CalcPairwiseDistances, ClusterSamples) were evaluated with VDJtools, and phylogenetic trees were built with CLCbio workbench. Expanded clones were defined as having at least 8 unique UMIs, based on coefficient-of-variation modelling across technical triplicates. TCRdb passed the public sequencing reads through fastp at Q25 and MiXCR, retaining productive beta sequences. Merged by CDR3 protein, the rows form single entries marked with the most common genes and DNA. The V and J calls come from TCRdb's annotation, not from the publication. Within this sample are roughly 52,000 distinct CDR3 sequences, with about 5% of them counted one time only. The top ten clonotypes cover approximately 1.5% of the sample.

The cysteine opens and the phenylalanine closes a CDR3 of 13 amino acids. Only CDR3 DNA remains: 39 bases, in frame from the first base. Via the germline V gene, CDR1 is MDHEN and CDR2 SYDVKM. V is cut by 10 bases and J by 0 bases, and the space between the germline ends is 11 bases. For the sorted-subset TCR libraries, the starting material was about 1 million sorted CD4+ or CD8+ T cells. The multiple sclerosis patients were enrolled in a US clinical protocol that evaluated disease progression with magnetic resonance imaging. Peripheral blood underwent Ficoll-Hypaque density gradient centrifugation to isolate PBMCs, which were then cryopreserved in liquid nitrogen. The study also sequenced paired sorted CD4+ and CD8+ subsets from healthy controls, HAM/TSP patients and MS patients. In this sample, this clonotype turned up many times. There is no known antigen for this receptor. Base qualities are not provided; no much larger clone lies one nucleotide away.

Overall study results and their limits: No clinical or MRI features were associated with the MS cluster, and the authors said that larger cohorts are needed. Phylogenetic analysis grouped repertoires from 18 of 34 MS patients into a cluster of related CDR3 sequences, suggesting a possible repertoire-level signature. No identical CDR3 amino acid sequences were found to be shared among expanded clones across subjects, suggesting that TCR-beta repertoires were private in all groups. TCR clonal expansion was highest in HAM/TSP patients and lowest in MS patients, with MS patients falling below even healthy controls.

The sequence came from a woman between 18 and 30 years old with multiple sclerosis. The sequence is built from TRBV28 and TRBJ2-3; the D gene identity is not certain. Source material: CD4+ T cells from blood. The CDR3: CAILSSSTDTQYF. The nucleotide sequence is TGTGCCATACTATCCTCCAGCACAGATACGCAGTATTTT.